This entry is about one T cell receptor beta chain. The assay was immunoSEQ multiplex PCR, and TCRdb's table has in-frame clones only and misses some. The sample has more than 55,000 clones, roughly 94% seen once. The sample is drawn from a study of T cell changes during pregnancy in multiple sclerosis. Looked up from germline, CDR1 is MNHEY and CDR2 is SMNVEV (reference sequence). The CDR3 consists of 18 residues. The germline V and J ends were trimmed by 2 bases and 7 bases, with 24 bases remaining between them. The gene calls are TRBV27 and TRBJ2-1; D is possibly TRBD2 (6 bases). This sequence originates from a female donor with multiple sclerosis, enrolled in a pregnancy study. Specimen: CD8+ T cells from peripheral blood mononuclear cells, collected in the third trimester of pregnancy. CDR3 region: CASSLHGLRGSLINEQFF. CDR3 coding DNA: TGTGCCAGCAGTTTACACGGACTAAGAGGGAGTCTCATTAATGAGCAGTTCTTC.